A single sample is the source of the 26 T cell receptor beta chains below, sequenced in a study of blood T cell repertoires in COVID-19. The repertoire was sequenced with immunoSEQ multiplex PCR; TCRdb's copy has only in-frame clones and lacks some. Of about 180,000 clones listed, approximately 84% are singletons. The sequenced sample was PBMCs or T cells enriched from blood (not recorded which). The receptors derive from a human donor with acute COVID-19. The donor label of this sample is uncertain.

The gene calls are TRBV5-1 and TRBJ1-4; 10 nucleotides align to TRBD1. Germline assignment: CDR1 SGHRS and CDR2 YFSETQ. V was clipped by 1 base and J by 7 bases; unmatched bases: 4. There are 15 residues in the CDR3. This CDR3 is CASSLQTGGGEKLFF. The CDR3 region has the DNA TGCGCCAGCAGCTTGCAGACAGGGGGCGGTGAAAAACTGTTTTTT.

The chain uses TRBV19 and TRBJ2-7; D may be TRBD2 (5 bases). The CDR3 runs 15 residues. V was trimmed by 6 bases and J by 0 bases, leaving 15 bases between them. From germline, CDR1 is LNHDA and CDR2 SQIVND (reference sequence). The CDR3 is CASRWTGEPSYEQYF. The DNA for the CDR3 is TGTGCCAGTAGATGGACTGGCGAACCCTCCTACGAGCAGTACTTC.

This clone was seen only once. J is TRBJ2-5 and V is TRBV11-2, with D possibly being TRBD2 (5 bases). CDR1 is SGHAT and CDR2 is FQNNGV in the germline V gene. Trimming left V 5 bases short and J 2 bases short, with 6 bases between. The CDR3 contains 12 residues. CDR3 amino acids: CASSRTQETQYF. CDR3 coding DNA: TGTGCCAGCAGCCGGACTCAAGAGACCCAGTACTTC.

The chain is built from TRBV6-1 and TRBJ1-6; TRBD1 matches 8 bases. Germline CDR1 and CDR2: MNHNS and SASEGT. The CDR3 sequence is 17 residues long. Germline trimming cut 1 base from V and 7 bases from J; bases unmatched to any gene: 9. This CDR3 reads CASSEVWRGTGNSPLHF. Here the CDR3 DNA reads TGTGCCAGCAGTGAAGTTTGGCGTGGGACAGGCAATTCACCCCTCCACTTT.

This chain connects TRBV5-4 to TRBJ1-1; D is ambiguous. V dropped 1 base and J dropped 1 base, with 11 bases sitting between them. This CDR3 has 15 amino acids. Germline CDR1 is SGHNT and CDR2 is YYREEE (reference sequence). The CDR3 reads CASSLWAIQNTEAFF. CDR3 in DNA: TGTGCCAGCAGCTTGTGGGCCATACAGAACACTGAAGCTTTCTTT.

The rearrangement links TRBV29-1 to TRBJ2-1; a possible D gene is TRBD1 (5 bases). V was pared by 0 bases and J by 3 bases, with 12 bases between. CDR3 size: 15 residues. Germline CDR1 reads SQVTM; CDR2 reads ANQGSEA. As DNA, the CDR3 is TGCAGCGTTGAAGAAAAGGGGAAGATCTACAATGAGCAGTTCTTC. Amino acids: CSVEEKGKIYNEQFF.

The rearrangement uses TRBV30 and TRBJ2-7; TRBD1 agrees at 7 bases. J lost 2 bases, V lost 1 base, and 5 bases had no gene match. The length of the CDR3 is 14 residues. From germline, CDR1 is GTSNPN and CDR2 SVGIG (reference sequence). CDR3 DNA sequence: TGTGCCTGGAGTGCAGGGACAGTCGCCTACGAGCAGTACTTC. Translating it yields CAWSAGTVAYEQYF.

The CDR3, as DNA: TGTGCCAGCAGCTTGTCGACAATGGGACAGGGGGATGGCTACACCTTC. This sequence encodes CASSLSTMGQGDGYTF. The V call is TRBV5-5, the J call TRBJ1-2; the match to TRBD1 covers 11 bases. Germline V gene data show CDR1 as SGHKS and CDR2 as YYEKEE (reference sequence). The CDR3 is 16 residues long. J gave up 6 bases and V 1 base, and 8 bases lay outside the gene matches. The full variable domain, completed using reference TRBV5-5 and TRBJ1-2, is DAGVTQSPTHLIKTRGQQVTLRCSPISGHKSVSWYQQVLGQGPQFIFQYYEKEERGRGNFPDRFSARQFPNYSSELNVNALLLGDSALYLCASSLSTMGQGDGYTFGSGTRLTVV.

This clone appeared a few times. This chain uses TRBV6-5 with TRBJ1-5; D is possibly TRBD1 (6 bases). The ends were cut back, 7 bases at V and 2 bases at J, with 12 bases in the middle. CDR1 and CDR2 (germline): MNHEY, SVGAGI. This CDR3 spans 14 amino acids. The CDR3 DNA sequence: TGTGCCAGCATCAGGGGAATCGGCAATCAGCCCCAGCATTTT. Residues: CASIRGIGNQPQHF.

The rearrangement uses TRBV19 and TRBJ2-7, with no clear D. V shed 6 bases and J shed 1 base, with 10 bases lying between them. The CDR3 runs to 13 residues. Germline CDR1 and CDR2: LNHDA and SQIVND (reference sequence). CDR3 in amino acids: CASRPTESYEQYF. The CDR3 coding sequence is TGTGCCAGTAGACCGACGGAGTCCTACGAGCAGTACTTC.

This rearrangement joins TRBV30 to TRBJ1-4; D is perhaps TRBD1 (6 bases). V lost 0 bases and J 10 bases, leaving 12 bases between the germline ends. Germline loops: CDR1 GTSNPN, CDR2 SVGIG (reference sequence). The CDR3 runs 13 residues. CDR3: CAWSVNRVVKLFF. The CDR3 nucleotides are TGTGCCTGGAGTGTAAACAGGGTGGTAAAACTGTTTTTT.

V and J are TRBV4-1 and TRBJ1-6; 7 positions agree with TRBD1. Germline CDR1 is MGHRA and CDR2 is YSYEKL. J was trimmed by 5 bases and V by 4 bases; bases with no gene match: 2. CDR3 length equals 14 residues. The CDR3 coding sequence is TGCGCCAGCAGCCGAACAGGGGATAATTCACCCCTCCACTTT. Translating it yields CASSRTGDNSPLHF.

The sample holds a few counts of this clone. The rearrangement joins TRBV30 to TRBJ2-7, with 9 bases matching TRBD2. The germline V gene encodes CDR1 GTSNPN and CDR2 SVGIG (reference sequence). CDR3 length: 15 amino acids. J gave up 3 bases and V 1 base, and 7 bases lay outside the gene matches. CDR3 sequence: CAWSGSSGDIYEQYF. The CDR3 region has the DNA TGTGCCTGGAGTGGGTCTAGCGGGGACATCTACGAGCAGTACTTC.

This CDR3 reads CASSLEGRGPSNYGYTF. The CDR3 coding sequence is TGCGCCAGCAGCTTGGAGGGCAGGGGGCCCAGTAACTATGGCTACACCTTC. This sequence joins TRBV5-1 and TRBJ1-2; 8 bases agree with TRBD1. CDR3 length: 17 residues. The germline gives CDR1 SGHRS, CDR2 YFSETQ. V shed 0 bases, J shed 1 base, and the junction held 8 bases outside the gene matches.

The chain is built from TRBV12-3 or TRBV12-4 and TRBJ2-3; possible D gene TRBD2, 6 bases. The ends were cut back, 8 bases at V and 0 bases at J, with 6 bases in the middle. The CDR3 runs to 12 residues. The CDR3 here is CASGLSTDTQYF. The CDR3 DNA reads TGTGCCAGCGGACTAAGCACAGATACGCAGTATTTT.

This clone came up a few times. Other DNA sequences of this sample code for an identical CDR3. CDR3 sequence: CASSYGQNYGYTF. Here the CDR3 DNA reads TGTGCCAGCAGTTACGGACAGAACTATGGCTACACCTTC. The V call is TRBV6-5, the J call TRBJ1-2; D possibly corresponds to TRBD1 (6 bases). CDR1 and CDR2 (germline): MNHEY, SVGAGI. The CDR3 is 13 amino acids. The V end was cut by 2 bases, the J end by 2 bases, with 6 bases between.

The CDR3 sequence: CARGTGTGVMNTEAFF. The CDR3 region has the DNA TGTGCCAGAGGCACCGGGACAGGGGTTATGAACACTGAAGCTTTCTTT. The chain is built from TRBV2 and TRBJ1-1; TRBD1 matches 10 bases. Germline trimming cut 9 bases from V and 0 bases from J; bases unmatched to any gene: 10. Germline-derived CDR1 and CDR2 are SNHLY and FYNNEI. The CDR3 is 16 residues long. Using reference TRBV2 and TRBJ1-1 for the parts outside the CDR3, the full variable domain is EPEVTQTPSHQVTQMGQEVILRCVPISNHLYFYWYRQILGQKVEFLVSFYNNEISEKSEIFDDQFSVERPDGSNFTLKIRSTKLEDSAMYFCARGTGTGVMNTEAFFGQGTRLTVV.

V usage is TRBV7-6 and J usage is TRBJ2-3; D not certain. The CDR3 loop spans 14 amino acids. V gave up 0 bases and J gave up 3 bases, with 7 bases separating them. Germline values: CDR1 SGHVS, CDR2 FNYEAQ. This CDR3 reads CASSLAPFTDTQYF. The CDR3 nucleotides read TGTGCCAGCAGCTTAGCTCCTTTTACAGATACGCAGTATTTT.

The CDR3 sequence: CASPPSGLLASEAFF. The CDR3 DNA follows: TGTGCCAGCCCTCCTTCAGGACTTCTGGCGTCTGAAGCTTTCTTT. This chain joins TRBV28 and TRBJ1-1; D is ambiguous. CDR1 is MDHEN, CDR2 SYDVKM, per germline. The CDR3 loop spans 15 amino acids. Trimming left V 8 bases short and J 6 bases short, with 22 bases between.

The CDR3 protein is CSVDRAPSTQYF. The CDR3 DNA sequence: TGCAGCGTTGACAGGGCACCCAGTACGCAGTATTTT. The chain uses TRBV29-1 and TRBJ2-3; tentative D call: TRBD1 (5 bases). CDR3 length equals 12 residues. V gave up 3 bases and J gave up 8 bases, with 12 bases separating them. CDR1 is SQVTM, CDR2 ANQGSEA, per germline.

The chain couples TRBV19 to TRBJ1-5, with D possibly matching TRBD1 (5 bases). The CDR3 spans 14 residues. Germline-derived CDR1 and CDR2 are LNHDA and SQIVND (reference sequence). The ends were cut back, 3 bases at V and 3 bases at J, with 9 bases in the middle. CDR3 nucleotide sequence: TGTGCCAGTAGTATTCGCAGGGACAATCAGCCCCAGCATTTT. This sequence encodes CASSIRRDNQPQHF.

The chain carries TRBV19 and TRBJ1-1; possibly TRBD1 for D (5 bases). V lost 0 bases and J 11 bases, leaving 13 bases between the germline ends. The CDR3 is made up of 13 amino acids. Germline V gene sequence: CDR1 LNHDA, CDR2 SQIVND (reference sequence). The CDR3 sequence: CASSIDRENSAFF. The CDR3 region has the DNA TGTGCCAGTAGTATAGACAGGGAAAATAGTGCTTTCTTT.

The rearrangement joins TRBV5-1 to TRBJ2-5; no clear D. The V gene's germline CDR1 is SGHRS and CDR2 YFSETQ. V lost 0 bases, J lost 4 bases, and 13 bases lay in between. The length of the CDR3 is 15 residues. CDR3 in amino acids: CASSLEARSRETQYF. Written as DNA, the CDR3 is TGCGCCAGCAGCTTGGAGGCGCGTAGCCGAGAGACCCAGTACTTC.

CDR3 DNA sequence: TGCGCCAGCAGCCAAGACCCAGGGGGGAACTATGGCTACACCTTC. Translating gives CASSQDPGGNYGYTF. The chain employs TRBV4-1 and TRBJ1-2, with TRBD1 matching over 7 bases. Trimming at V came to 0 bases and at J to 2 bases, leaving 3 bases not matched to a gene. The CDR3 totals 15 residues. Germline V CDR1 and CDR2: MGHRA, YSYEKL.

The chain combines TRBV7-2 with TRBJ2-7, with D possibly TRBD2 on 6 matching bases. Germline assignment: CDR1 SGHTA and CDR2 FQGNSA. V was pared by 3 bases and J by 2 bases, with 11 bases between. This CDR3 comprises 14 residues. Written as DNA, the CDR3 is TGTGCCAGCAGCTTGGGACTGCTCCCCTACGAGCAGTACTTC. Protein product: CASSLGLLPYEQYF.

The rearrangement links TRBV5-1 to TRBJ1-1, with D hard to call. Trimming left V 0 bases short and J 1 base short, with 16 bases between. There are 17 residues in the CDR3. Germline-derived CDR1 and CDR2 are SGHRS and YFSETQ. CDR3 amino acids: CASSLAGVSQTNTEAFF. The CDR3 DNA is TGCGCCAGCAGCTTGGCCGGGGTTAGTCAGACGAACACTGAAGCTTTCTTT.